This T cell receptor (beta chain) emerged from a study of blood T cell repertoires in COVID-19. About the study: Acute and convalescent COVID-19 samples came from the United States, Italy and Spain.

This table comes from immunoSEQ multiplex PCR, and its TCRdb copy is limited to in-frame clones, with some not included. The sample has approximately 150,000 clones; 82% are singletons. CDR3 length equals 11 residues. With 7 bases removed from V and 12 bases from J, the gap between germline ends came to 16 bases. Germline loops: CDR1 MNHEY, CDR2 SVGAGI. Sequencing used PBMCs or T cells enriched from blood (not recorded which). The J gene is TRBJ2-7, the V gene TRBV6-5; tentative D call: TRBD2 (6 bases). The sequence was collected from a man in his 60s who had recovered from COVID-19. CDR3 DNA: TGTGCCAGCACCGACAACCGGGAGACGTACTTC. Its translation: CASTDNRETYF.